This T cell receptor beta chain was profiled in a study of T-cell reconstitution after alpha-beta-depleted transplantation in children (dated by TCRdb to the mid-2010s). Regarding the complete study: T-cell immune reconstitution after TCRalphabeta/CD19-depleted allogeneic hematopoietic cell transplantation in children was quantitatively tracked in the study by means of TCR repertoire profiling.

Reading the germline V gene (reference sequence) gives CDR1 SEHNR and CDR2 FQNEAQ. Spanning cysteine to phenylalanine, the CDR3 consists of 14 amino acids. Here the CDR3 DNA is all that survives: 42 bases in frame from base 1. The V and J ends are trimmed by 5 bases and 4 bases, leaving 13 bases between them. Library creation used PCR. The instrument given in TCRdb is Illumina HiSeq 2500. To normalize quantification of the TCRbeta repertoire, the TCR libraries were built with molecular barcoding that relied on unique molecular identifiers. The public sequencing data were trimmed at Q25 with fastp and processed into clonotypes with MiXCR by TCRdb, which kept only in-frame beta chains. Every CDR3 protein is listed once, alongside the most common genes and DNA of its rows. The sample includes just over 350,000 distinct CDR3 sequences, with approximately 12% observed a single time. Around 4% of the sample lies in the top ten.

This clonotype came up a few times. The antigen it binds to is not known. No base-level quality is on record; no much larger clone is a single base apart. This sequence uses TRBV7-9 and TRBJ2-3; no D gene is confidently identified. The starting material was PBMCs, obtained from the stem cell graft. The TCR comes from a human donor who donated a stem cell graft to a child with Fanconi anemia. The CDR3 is CASSQTIGADTQYF. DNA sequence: TGTGCCAGCAGCCAAACCATCGGTGCAGATACGCAGTATTTT.